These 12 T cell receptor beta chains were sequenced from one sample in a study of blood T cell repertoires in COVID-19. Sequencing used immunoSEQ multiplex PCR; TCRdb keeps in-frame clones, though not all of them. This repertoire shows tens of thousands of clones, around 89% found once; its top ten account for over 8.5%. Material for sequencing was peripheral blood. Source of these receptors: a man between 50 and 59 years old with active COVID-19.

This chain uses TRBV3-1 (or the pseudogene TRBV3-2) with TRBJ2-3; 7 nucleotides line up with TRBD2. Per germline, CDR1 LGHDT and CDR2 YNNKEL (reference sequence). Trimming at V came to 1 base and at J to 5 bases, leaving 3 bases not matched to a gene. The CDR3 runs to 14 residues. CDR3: CASSQVGEGDTQYF. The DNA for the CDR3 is TGTGCCAGCAGCCAAGTGGGGGAGGGAGATACGCAGTATTTT.

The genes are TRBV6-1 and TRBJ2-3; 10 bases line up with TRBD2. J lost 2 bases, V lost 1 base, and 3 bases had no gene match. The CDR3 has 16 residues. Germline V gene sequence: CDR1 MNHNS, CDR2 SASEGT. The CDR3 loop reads CASSEVLAGSTDTQYF. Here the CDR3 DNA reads TGTGCCAGCAGTGAAGTACTAGCGGGGTCCACAGATACGCAGTATTTT.

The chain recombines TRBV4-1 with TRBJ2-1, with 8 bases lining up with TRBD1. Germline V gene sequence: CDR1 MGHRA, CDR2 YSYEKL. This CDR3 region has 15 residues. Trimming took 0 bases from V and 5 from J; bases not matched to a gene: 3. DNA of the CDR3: TGCGCCAGCAGCCAAGAGGGACAGGTAGACAATGAGCAGTTCTTC. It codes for CASSQEGQVDNEQFF.

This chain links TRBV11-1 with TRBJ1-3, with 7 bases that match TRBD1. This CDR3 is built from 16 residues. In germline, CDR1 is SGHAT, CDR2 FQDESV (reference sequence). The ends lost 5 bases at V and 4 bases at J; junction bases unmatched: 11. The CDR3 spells CASSEHTGDSGNTIYF. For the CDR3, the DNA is TGTGCCAGCAGCGAACACACAGGGGATTCGGGAAACACCATATATTTT.

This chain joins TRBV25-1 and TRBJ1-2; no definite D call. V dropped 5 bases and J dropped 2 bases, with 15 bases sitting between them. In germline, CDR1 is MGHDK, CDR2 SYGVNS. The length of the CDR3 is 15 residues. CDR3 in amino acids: CASSKALAGNYGYTF. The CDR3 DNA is TGTGCCAGCAGTAAGGCTTTGGCGGGGAACTATGGCTACACCTTC.

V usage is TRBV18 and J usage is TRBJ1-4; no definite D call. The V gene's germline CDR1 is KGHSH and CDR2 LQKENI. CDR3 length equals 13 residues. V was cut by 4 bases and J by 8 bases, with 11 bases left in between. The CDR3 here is CASSRGGNEKLFF. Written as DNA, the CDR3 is TGTGCCAGCTCACGGGGAGGGAACGAAAAACTGTTTTTT.

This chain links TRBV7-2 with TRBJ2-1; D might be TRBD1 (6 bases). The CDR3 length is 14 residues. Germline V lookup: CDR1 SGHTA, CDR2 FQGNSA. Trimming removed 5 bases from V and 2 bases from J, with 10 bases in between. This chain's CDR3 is CASSPPGAYNEQFF. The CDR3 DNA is TGTGCCAGCAGCCCCCCAGGGGCCTACAATGAGCAGTTCTTC.

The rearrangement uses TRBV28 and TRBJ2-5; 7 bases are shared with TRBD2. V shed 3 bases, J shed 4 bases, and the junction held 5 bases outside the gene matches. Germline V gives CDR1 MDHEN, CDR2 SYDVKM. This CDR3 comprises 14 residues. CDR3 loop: CASSFDGRGETQYF. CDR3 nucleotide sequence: TGTGCCAGCAGTTTTGATGGGAGGGGAGAGACCCAGTACTTC.

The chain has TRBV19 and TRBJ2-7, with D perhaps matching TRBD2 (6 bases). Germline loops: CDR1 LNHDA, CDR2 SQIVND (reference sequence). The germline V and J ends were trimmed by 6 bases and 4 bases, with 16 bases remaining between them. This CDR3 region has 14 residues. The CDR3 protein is CASSMSRDFYEQYF. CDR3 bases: TGTGCCAGTAGCATGTCCCGGGACTTTTACGAGCAGTACTTC.

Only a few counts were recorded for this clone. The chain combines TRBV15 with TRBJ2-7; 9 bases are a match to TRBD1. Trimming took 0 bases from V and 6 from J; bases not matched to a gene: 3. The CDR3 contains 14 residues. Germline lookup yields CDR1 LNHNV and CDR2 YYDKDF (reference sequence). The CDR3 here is CATSRDGTGPEQYF. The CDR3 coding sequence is TGTGCCACCAGCAGAGATGGGACAGGGCCCGAGCAGTACTTC.

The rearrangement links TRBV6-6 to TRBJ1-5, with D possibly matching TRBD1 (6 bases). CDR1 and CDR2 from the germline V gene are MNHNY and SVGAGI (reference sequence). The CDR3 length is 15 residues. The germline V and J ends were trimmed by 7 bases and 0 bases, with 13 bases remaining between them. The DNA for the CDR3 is TGTGCCAGCAAACCGGACAGAACTAGCAATCAGCCCCAGCATTTT. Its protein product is CASKPDRTSNQPQHF.

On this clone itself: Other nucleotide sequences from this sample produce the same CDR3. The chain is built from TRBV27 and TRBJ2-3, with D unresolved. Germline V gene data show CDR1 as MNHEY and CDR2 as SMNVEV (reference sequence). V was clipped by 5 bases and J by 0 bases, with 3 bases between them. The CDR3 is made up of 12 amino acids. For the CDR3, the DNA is TGTGCCAGCAGTCCTAGCACAGATACGCAGTATTTT. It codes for CASSPSTDTQYF.